Each of the 27 T cell receptor beta chains below was sequenced from the same sample in a study of OX40 agonist ivuxolimab in advanced cancers. Only in-frame clones appear in the TCRdb table, and some are missing; sequencing was by immunoSEQ multiplex PCR. The data hold around 56,000 clones, with around nine tenths observed a single time. This sample comprised CD4+ or CD8+ T cells sorted from blood, obtained in a trial of the OX40 agonist ivuxolimab. These receptors were collected from an adult with an advanced solid tumor such as melanoma, head and neck, liver or kidney cancer.

In nucleotides, the CDR3 is TGTGCCAGCAGTTTGGGGGGACGTCTATATGGCTACACCTTC. Translated: CASSLGGRLYGYTF. This chain uses TRBV28 with TRBJ1-2, with D tentatively TRBD1 (5 bases). This CDR3 contains 14 residues. Germline CDR1 is MDHEN and CDR2 is SYDVKM. With 3 bases removed from V and 5 bases from J, the gap between germline ends came to 13 bases.

The chain combines TRBV28 with TRBJ2-1; D perhaps matches TRBD2 (6 bases). Germline V CDR1 and CDR2: MDHEN, SYDVKM. This CDR3 has 13 amino acids. Trimming took off 5 bases at V and 6 bases at J, with 11 bases between the two ends. The CDR3 region is CASSVAEFNEQFF. The CDR3 DNA is TGTGCCAGCAGTGTAGCGGAGTTCAATGAGCAGTTCTTC.

The V gene is TRBV5-1, the J gene TRBJ2-7, with 10 bases identical to TRBD1. The V gene end was trimmed by 0 bases and the J gene end by 5 bases; junction bases not matched to a gene: 2. Looked up from germline, CDR1 is SGHRS and CDR2 is YFSETQ. The CDR3 extends over 14 amino acids. The CDR3 DNA reads as TGCGCCAGCAGCTTGGGGACAGGGGGGGACGAGCAGTACTTC. It is translated as CASSLGTGGDEQYF.

The J gene is TRBJ2-1, the V gene TRBV5-1; D call uncertain. Germline loops: CDR1 SGHRS, CDR2 YFSETQ. Trimming left V 0 bases short and J 0 bases short, with 7 bases between. The CDR3 is 15 amino acids. The CDR3 region has the DNA TGCGCCAGCAGCTTGGCCGGAAGCTCCTACAATGAGCAGTTCTTC. It specifies CASSLAGSSYNEQFF.

This clone was seen once. V is TRBV19 and J is TRBJ2-7, with 8 bases matching TRBD2. There are 14 residues in the CDR3. The V segment lost 6 bases and the J segment 4 bases; nucleotides outside the gene matches: 8. CDR1 and CDR2 (germline): LNHDA, SQIVND (reference sequence). CDR3 region: CASSPGTREYEQYF. The CDR3 nucleotides read TGTGCCAGTAGCCCCGGGACTAGAGAGTACGAGCAGTACTTC.

The genes are TRBV29-1 and TRBJ1-4, with D hard to call. Trimming left V 4 bases short and J 4 bases short, with 13 bases between. Germline CDR1 reads SQVTM; CDR2 reads ANQGSEA. CDR3 length: 14 residues. The CDR3 coding sequence is TGCAGCGTTGGGGCGCTGGGGATTAATGAAAAACTGTTTTTT. This translates into CSVGALGINEKLFF.

The chain carries TRBV4-1 and TRBJ1-4; 7 nucleotides align to TRBD1. V lost 2 bases to trimming and J lost 7 bases; unmatched junction nucleotides: 10. CDR3 size: 16 residues. Germline-derived CDR1 and CDR2 are MGHRA and YSYEKL. CDR3 in amino acids: CASSQYKQGIGEKLFF. CDR3 DNA: TGCGCCAGCAGCCAATATAAACAGGGGATCGGTGAAAAACTGTTTTTT.

The V call is TRBV9, the J call TRBJ2-1; no definite D call. Germline CDR1 reads SGDLS; CDR2 reads YYNGEE. The CDR3 loop spans 15 amino acids. V was clipped by 2 bases and J by 2 bases, with 11 bases between them. CDR3 sequence reads: CASSVLGEAYNEQFF. The CDR3 coding sequence is TGTGCCAGCAGCGTTCTCGGCGAGGCCTACAATGAGCAGTTCTTC. Looking up the rest from reference TRBV9 and TRBJ2-1 gives the full variable domain: DSGVTQTPKHLITATGQRVTLRCSPRSGDLSVYWYQQSLDQGLQFLIQYYNGEERAKGNILERFSAQQFPDLHSELNLSSLELGDSALYFCASSVLGEAYNEQFFGPGTRLTVL.

The gene calls are TRBV12-5 and TRBJ2-1; D call uncertain. Trimming stripped 6 bases from V and 7 bases from J, with 7 bases between. This CDR3 is 11 amino acids long. Germline CDR1 reads LGHNT; CDR2 reads FRNRAP. DNA of the CDR3: TGTGCTAGTGGGATAGCAAATGAGCAGTTCTTC. It is translated as CASGIANEQFF.

The chain combines TRBV6-1 with TRBJ1-2; D remains unclear. With 2 bases removed from V and 6 bases from J, the gap between germline ends came to 7 bases. CDR1 is MNHNS, CDR2 SASEGT, per germline. The CDR3 extends over 12 amino acids. DNA for the CDR3: TGTGCCAGCAGTGAAAACAGACATGGCTACACCTTC. It translates to CASSENRHGYTF.

V is TRBV20-1 and J is TRBJ2-5, with D unclear. CDR1 DFQATT and CDR2 SNEGSKA come from the germline V gene (reference sequence). This CDR3 comprises 10 residues. V shed 2 bases and J shed 5 bases, with 3 bases lying between them. The CDR3 loop reads CSARMETQYF. CDR3 DNA: TGCAGTGCTAGAATGGAGACCCAGTACTTC.

This clone was counted between two and nine times. This chain connects TRBV18 to TRBJ2-7; a possible D gene is TRBD1 (5 bases). Germline loops: CDR1 KGHSH, CDR2 LQKENI. V dropped 3 bases and J dropped 3 bases, with 12 bases sitting between them. The CDR3 spans 14 residues. This CDR3 reads CASSPGQGSYEQYF. CDR3 sequence (DNA): TGTGCCAGCTCACCGGGGCAGGGAAGCTACGAGCAGTACTTC.

The chain is built from TRBV4-2 and TRBJ1-4; no clear D. The CDR3 is 13 amino acids. Per the germline V gene, CDR1 is LGHNA and CDR2 is YNFKEQ. CDR3 DNA: TGTACCAACAAGGCGGGTCAGATAGAAAAACTGTTTTTT. Its translation is CTNKAGQIEKLFF.

The genes are TRBV10-3 and TRBJ2-5; D call uncertain. This CDR3 is built from 12 residues. Deletions cut 5 bases from V and 4 bases from J, with 8 bases between. Germline lookup yields CDR1 ENHRY and CDR2 SYGVKD. The CDR3 coding sequence is TGTGCCATCAGTTCCCAGCGAGAGACCCAGTACTTC. This codes for CAISSQRETQYF.

This chain joins TRBV21-1 and TRBJ1-1; the listed D gene, TRBD1, was not tested against the DNA. TRBV21-1 constitutes a pseudogene. This CDR3 comprises 18 residues. CDR3 sequence reads: CASSKAPDRGRVNTEAFF. Written as DNA, the CDR3 is TGTGCCAGCAGCAAAGCCCCGGACAGGGGGCGCGTGAACACTGAAGCTTTCTTT.

Points on this clone: The germline gene is not matched at one end of the junction; a read error may be the cause. V usage is TRBV28 and J usage is TRBJ1-2; D is unresolved. CDR1 and CDR2 from the germline V gene are MDHEN and SYDVKM. The CDR3 covers 12 residues. The CDR3 loop reads CASTQPGYGHTF. As DNA, the CDR3 is TGTGCCAGCACACAACCAGGCTATGGCCACACCTTC.

The chain carries TRBV27 and TRBJ1-1; D is perhaps TRBD1 (6 bases). Trimming removed 6 bases from V and 7 bases from J, with 15 bases in between. The germline CDR1 and CDR2 sequences are MNHEY and SMNVEV (reference sequence). The CDR3 length is 13 residues. CDR3 coding DNA: TGTGCCAGCAGCCTACTTACAGGGTTTGAAGCTTTCTTT. Translated, it gives CASSLLTGFEAFF.

The J gene is TRBJ2-7, the V gene TRBV28; the D gene is possibly TRBD2 (6 bases). This CDR3 region has 12 residues. The V gene's germline CDR1 is MDHEN and CDR2 SYDVKM. Trimming pared 7 bases from V and 9 bases from J, leaving 16 bases between. The CDR3 DNA reads TGTGCCAGCATTGGCCGGGAGAGGCGGCAGTACTTC. Translated, it gives CASIGRERRQYF.

This chain links TRBV28 with TRBJ2-7; the match to TRBD1 covers 7 bases. V gave up 2 bases and J gave up 5 bases; unmatched junction bases: 3. CDR3 length: 13 amino acids. Per germline, CDR1 MDHEN and CDR2 SYDVKM. The CDR3 protein is CASSLQGVDEQYF. The CDR3 DNA sequence: TGTGCCAGCAGTTTACAGGGGGTCGACGAGCAGTACTTC.

The chain combines TRBV18 with TRBJ1-5; 8 bases align to TRBD1. V was clipped by 3 bases and J by 3 bases; unmatched bases: 1. Germline V lookup: CDR1 KGHSH, CDR2 LQKENI. This CDR3 is built from 14 residues. CDR3 region: CASSPTGANQPQHF. CDR3 nucleotides: TGTGCCAGCTCACCGACAGGGGCCAATCAGCCCCAGCATTTT.

This clone has a handful of counts. The V gene is TRBV28, the J gene TRBJ1-4; 9 bases map to TRBD1. Germline-derived CDR1 and CDR2 are MDHEN and SYDVKM. The V and J ends lost 6 bases and 8 bases, in that order; junction bases with no gene match: 7. The length of the CDR3 is 14 residues. CDR3 DNA: TGTGCCAGCAGGCCCGGGACAGGGTACGAAAAACTGTTTTTT. Amino acids: CASRPGTGYEKLFF.

The V gene is TRBV4-1, the J gene TRBJ2-7, with D tentatively TRBD2 (6 bases). This CDR3 has 17 amino acids. The V gene lost 0 bases and the J gene lost 4 bases, with 19 bases spanning the gap. The germline V gene has CDR1 MGHRA and CDR2 YSYEKL. Here the CDR3 reads CASSQDRGMSLRYEQYF. The CDR3 DNA follows: TGCGCCAGCAGCCAAGATCGGGGGATGAGCCTCCGGTACGAGCAGTACTTC.

The DNA for the CDR3 is TGTGCCAGCAGCCGATCGACAGCCCCATGGGAAAAACTGTTTTTT. Its translation is CASSRSTAPWEKLFF. This chain connects TRBV6-5 to TRBJ1-4, with D possibly matching TRBD1 (5 bases). V shed 6 bases and J shed 8 bases, with 19 bases lying between them. Germline V lookup: CDR1 MNHEY, CDR2 SVGAGI. The CDR3 consists of 15 residues.

The chain recombines TRBV15 with TRBJ1-4, with D maybe TRBD1 (5 bases). Germline loops: CDR1 LNHNV, CDR2 YYDKDF (reference sequence). The CDR3 spans 15 residues. Trimming left V 1 base short and J 4 bases short, with 10 bases between. For the CDR3, the DNA is TGTGCCACCAGCAGAGCCTTTGGGGGTAATGAAAAACTGTTTTTT. This gives the protein CATSRAFGGNEKLFF.

The chain carries TRBV21-1 and TRBJ2-7. TRBV21-1 is a documented pseudogene. The length of the CDR3 is 18 residues. The CDR3, as DNA: TGTGCCAGCAGCAAAGCAAGGGGGGTCAGAGAGAGACGCTACGAGCAGTACTTC. This codes for CASSKARGVRERRYEQYF.

This chain uses TRBV14 with TRBJ2-1, with a weak D call TRBD2 (5 bases). The CDR3 is made up of 14 amino acids. Trimming shortened V by 4 bases and J by 9 bases, and 16 bases separated the two germline ends. Germline assignment: CDR1 SGHDN and CDR2 FVKESK. This CDR3 is CASSLDTGRVEQFF. The CDR3 region has the DNA TGTGCCAGCAGCCTAGACACTGGGCGGGTTGAGCAGTTCTTC.

This chain links TRBV6-1 with TRBJ2-7, with 8 bases matching TRBD1. The CDR3 is 15 amino acids. The J segment lost 1 base and the V segment lost 5 bases, leaving 7 bases of the junction unmatched. The germline V gene has CDR1 MNHNS and CDR2 SASEGT. The CDR3 here is CASSLRTGSSYEQYF. In nucleotides, the CDR3 is TGTGCCAGCAGTCTAAGGACAGGGTCTTCCTACGAGCAGTACTTC.